A single sample is the source of the 27 T cell receptor beta chains below, sequenced in a study of blood T cell repertoires in COVID-19. Profiled with immunoSEQ multiplex PCR; TCRdb holds only in-frame clones, not every one. Among 95,000 to 110,000 clones, about 90% were seen once, and the ten largest hold 3% to 4.5%. The sequenced material came from peripheral blood. All receptors derive from a woman between 55 and 75 years old with acute or convalescent COVID-19.

The chain uses TRBV11-2 and TRBJ2-3, with 10 bases aligning to TRBD2. Germline V gives CDR1 SGHAT, CDR2 FQNNGV. CDR3 length: 18 residues. The trim removed 1 base at V and 2 bases at J, leaving 9 bases unmatched. CDR3 bases: TGTGCCAGCAGCTTAGGAGCCCGTGGACTAGCGGTCACAGATACGCAGTATTTT. As protein: CASSLGARGLAVTDTQYF.

The genes are TRBV28 and TRBJ1-1, with D uncertain. In germline, CDR1 is MDHEN, CDR2 SYDVKM. CDR3 length: 14 residues. Between the trimmed V and J ends, which lost 3 bases and 1 base, there was a span of 9 bases. This CDR3 is CASSLPGKNTEAFF. The CDR3 DNA follows: TGTGCCAGCAGTTTGCCAGGAAAGAACACTGAAGCTTTCTTT.

Only a few counts were recorded for this clone. This sequence joins TRBV7-8 and TRBJ2-7, with 8 bases fitting TRBD2. CDR1 SGHVS and CDR2 FQNEAQ come from the germline V gene. This CDR3 is built from 16 residues. V was pared by 1 base and J by 0 bases, with 5 bases of the junction left unmatched. CDR3 in amino acids: CASSLGRLASSYEQYF. The CDR3 DNA reads as TGTGCCAGCAGCTTAGGGAGACTAGCGAGCTCCTACGAGCAGTACTTC.

This chain joins TRBV30 and TRBJ1-1; no firm D call. This CDR3 spans 11 amino acids. V was clipped by 5 bases and J by 3 bases, with 7 bases between them. The V gene's germline CDR1 is GTSNPN and CDR2 SVGIG (reference sequence). The CDR3 DNA is TGTGCCTGGGCCCGGGACACTGAAGCTTTCTTT. This translates into CAWARDTEAFF. Together with reference TRBV30 and TRBJ1-1, the CDR3 gives the full variable domain: SQTIHQWPATLVQPVGSPLSLECTVEGTSNPNLYWYRQAAGRGLQLLFYSVGIGQISSEVPQNLSASRPQDRQFILSSKKLLLSDSGFYLCAWARDTEAFFGQGTRLTVV.

The chain carries TRBV20-1 and TRBJ1-6; 7 nucleotides agree with TRBD1. V shed 3 bases and J 10 bases; nucleotides not matched to a gene: 9. The CDR3 totals 14 residues. Looked up from germline, CDR1 is DFQATT and CDR2 is SNEGSKA (reference sequence). The CDR3 DNA is TGCAGTGCTAGTTTTCAGGGGGATCGATCACCCCTCCACTTT. The encoded protein is CSASFQGDRSPLHF.

V usage is TRBV24-1 and J usage is TRBJ2-3; D call uncertain. The CDR3 spans 15 residues. V was pared by 5 bases and J by 2 bases, with 13 bases between. Germline V CDR1 and CDR2: KGHDR, SFDVKD. As DNA, the CDR3 is TGTGCCACCAGTGGCTTTCCTTCGGTCACAGATACGCAGTATTTT. Its protein product is CATSGFPSVTDTQYF.

The V gene is TRBV9, the J gene TRBJ1-2; 8 bases are shared with TRBD1. The junction had 10 bases not matched to a gene; V was cut back by 4 bases and J by 2 bases. Germline CDR1 SGDLS, CDR2 YYNGEE. This CDR3 spans 16 amino acids. CDR3 DNA: TGTGCCAGCAGCAGAGAGCCAGGGGGCCTGAACTATGGCTACACCTTC. Amino acids: CASSREPGGLNYGYTF.

In its sample, this clone was seen once. The chain joins TRBV7-9 to TRBJ1-1, with 9 bases that match TRBD1. The CDR3 runs to 15 residues. The junction had 4 bases not matched to a gene; V was cut back by 5 bases and J by 0 bases. Germline CDR1 reads SEHNR; CDR2 reads FQNEAQ (reference sequence). CDR3 in DNA: TGTGCCAGCAGCGACCGGACAGGGGTGAACACTGAAGCTTTCTTT. This codes for CASSDRTGVNTEAFF.

This chain links TRBV5-8 with TRBJ2-5, with TRBD1 matching over 8 bases. After removal of 3 bases from V and 0 bases from J, the junction contained 7 bases not matched to a gene. The CDR3 is made up of 16 amino acids. Germline V gene data show CDR1 as SGHTS and CDR2 as YDEGEE. This CDR3 is CASSSTGVGYQETQYF. The CDR3 DNA is TGTGCCAGCAGCTCGACAGGGGTTGGGTACCAAGAGACCCAGTACTTC.

V is TRBV7-2 and J is TRBJ2-7; 7 bases match TRBD2. The V gene's germline CDR1 is SGHTA and CDR2 FQGNSA. The CDR3 runs 16 residues. Trimming at V came to 1 base and at J to 7 bases, leaving 13 bases not matched to a gene. Written as DNA, the CDR3 is TGTGCCAGCAGCTTAGAGGGATCGGGAGGTCGGGAGGAGCAGTACTTC. This codes for CASSLEGSGGREEQYF.

The chain joins TRBV5-4 to TRBJ1-1, with 8 bases matching TRBD1. After removal of 2 bases from V and 1 base from J, the junction contained 1 base not matched to a gene. Germline CDR1 is SGHNT and CDR2 is YYREEE (reference sequence). CDR3 length: 14 residues. The CDR3 DNA sequence: TGTGCCAGCAGCTTACAGGGGGGGAACACTGAAGCTTTCTTT. This codes for CASSLQGGNTEAFF.

This clone was counted once. This chain connects TRBV21-1 to TRBJ2-1; TRBD1, the D gene given by the table, was not confirmed from the DNA. TRBV21-1 constitutes a pseudogene. CDR3 length: 18 residues. The CDR3, as DNA: TGTGCCGAGACATCGGCAGGGGGAACGGGAGTCCGGCCCAATGAGCAGTTCTTC. Protein: CAETSAGGTGVRPNEQFF.

The rearrangement joins TRBV5-4 to TRBJ2-5; 7 bases align to TRBD1. The CDR3 has 14 amino acids. Trimming cost V 3 bases and J 5 bases; bases outside gene matches: 7. Germline CDR1 is SGHNT and CDR2 is YYREEE (reference sequence). Here the CDR3 DNA reads TGTGCCAGCAGCTGGGCCACAGGGGCCGAGACCCAGTACTTC. Protein product: CASSWATGAETQYF.

The genes are TRBV7-2 and TRBJ2-1; TRBD2 matches 9 bases. Germline V gene data show CDR1 as SGHTA and CDR2 as FQGNSA. The CDR3 is 15 residues long. V was clipped by 4 bases and J by 11 bases; unmatched bases: 12. CDR3 amino acids: CASSSGLAGVRQQFF. Here the CDR3 DNA reads TGTGCCAGCAGCTCGGGACTAGCCGGTGTAAGGCAGCAGTTCTTC.

The chain links TRBV4-1 to TRBJ1-2; D is perhaps TRBD1 (6 bases). Trimming took 1 base from V and 0 from J, leaving 12 bases between them. Germline V gives CDR1 MGHRA, CDR2 YSYEKL. The CDR3 loop spans 16 amino acids. This CDR3 is CASSQVRTESNYGYTF. As DNA, the CDR3 is TGCGCCAGCAGCCAAGTCAGGACAGAATCTAACTATGGCTACACCTTC.

The rearrangement joins TRBV13 to TRBJ1-2; 7 bases are a match to TRBD1. Germline V gene data show CDR1 as PRHDT and CDR2 as FYEKMQ (reference sequence). Trimming cost V 3 bases and J 5 bases; bases outside gene matches: 6. This CDR3 contains 14 residues. The CDR3 DNA reads TGTGCCAGCAGCTTGGGGGACAGAAGGTATGGCTACACCTTC. It encodes CASSLGDRRYGYTF. Using reference TRBV13 and TRBJ1-2 for the parts outside the CDR3, the full variable domain is AAGVIQSPRHLIKEKRETATLKCYPIPRHDTVYWYQQGPGQDPQFLISFYEKMQSDKGSIPDRFSAQQFSDYHSELNMSSLELGDSALYFCASSLGDRRYGYTFGSGTRLTVV.

V and J are TRBV4-1 and TRBJ2-7; D remains ambiguous. The CDR3 has 15 residues. Germline assignment: CDR1 MGHRA and CDR2 YSYEKL. V was trimmed by 0 bases and J by 2 bases, leaving 11 bases between them. CDR3 loop: CASSQDLGLPYEQYV. CDR3 sequence (DNA): TGCGCCAGCAGCCAAGATCTCGGTCTCCCCTACGAGCAGTACGTC.

This chain joins TRBV6-6 and TRBJ1-1; perhaps TRBD1 as D (5 bases). Germline assignment: CDR1 MNHNY and CDR2 SVGAGI (reference sequence). V shed 0 bases and J shed 14 bases, with 16 bases lying between them. The CDR3 spans 13 residues. The CDR3 DNA reads as TGTGCCAGCAGTTACTCGCGGGACGGGGAGCGGTTCTTT. Protein: CASSYSRDGERFF.

This chain connects TRBV3-1 (or the pseudogene TRBV3-2) to TRBJ2-3; a weak D match, TRBD1 (5 bases). The CDR3 extends over 15 amino acids. CDR1 LGHDT and CDR2 YNNKEL come from the germline V gene (reference sequence). V shed 1 base and J shed 3 bases, with 11 bases lying between them. CDR3 DNA sequence: TGTGCCAGCAGCCAAGTAGGGGCAGGGACAGATACGCAGTATTTT. Translating it yields CASSQVGAGTDTQYF.

The rearrangement uses TRBV6-5 and TRBJ1-2; no firm D call. CDR1 and CDR2 from the germline V gene are MNHEY and SVGAGI. The CDR3 has 13 amino acids. The V and J ends lost 6 bases and 3 bases respectively, with 11 bases between them. The CDR3 loop is CASSLNGYYGYTF. CDR3 sequence (DNA): TGTGCCAGCAGCCTCAACGGGTACTATGGCTACACCTTC.

The V call is TRBV30, the J call TRBJ2-1; 8 bases are shared with TRBD2. From germline, CDR1 is GTSNPN and CDR2 SVGIG (reference sequence). V was clipped by 7 bases and J by 5 bases; unmatched bases: 7. The CDR3 contains 13 residues. CDR3 region: CALTSGVDNEQFF. CDR3 nucleotides: TGTGCCTTAACTAGCGGCGTAGACAATGAGCAGTTCTTC. Using reference TRBV30 and TRBJ2-1 for the parts outside the CDR3, the full variable domain is SQTIHQWPATLVQPVGSPLSLECTVEGTSNPNLYWYRQAAGRGLQLLFYSVGIGQISSEVPQNLSASRPQDRQFILSSKKLLLSDSGFYLCALTSGVDNEQFFGPGTRLTVL.

The CDR3 nucleotides read TGTGCCTGGAACAGGGGCGCTCATGAAAAACTGTTTTTT. Protein sequence: CAWNRGAHEKLFF. V is TRBV30 and J is TRBJ1-4; TRBD1 matches at 7 bases. The J segment lost 6 bases and the V segment lost 4 bases, leaving 5 bases of the junction unmatched. The CDR3 contains 13 residues. Germline lookup yields CDR1 GTSNPN and CDR2 SVGIG (reference sequence).

The chain has TRBV15 and TRBJ1-5, with no clear D. Trimming shortened V by 1 base and J by 2 bases, and 6 bases separated the two germline ends. CDR1 is LNHNV, CDR2 YYDKDF, per germline (reference sequence). The CDR3 is made up of 14 amino acids. The chain's CDR3 is CATSRGEGNQPQHF. CDR3 nucleotide sequence: TGTGCCACCAGCAGAGGGGAGGGCAATCAGCCCCAGCATTTT.

The J gene is TRBJ1-5, the V gene TRBV19; 7 bases align to TRBD1. Looked up from germline, CDR1 is LNHDA and CDR2 is SQIVND (reference sequence). The CDR3 consists of 16 residues. The V gene end was trimmed by 4 bases and the J gene end by 4 bases; junction bases not matched to a gene: 10. The CDR3 sequence: CASSRGTVRQNQPQHF. The CDR3 DNA reads as TGTGCCAGTAGTAGGGGGACAGTAAGACAGAATCAGCCCCAGCATTTT.

This clone was counted once. This chain joins TRBV28 and TRBJ2-3; 7 bases align to TRBD2. The V segment lost 3 bases and the J segment 2 bases; nucleotides outside the gene matches: 2. CDR1 and CDR2 (germline): MDHEN, SYDVKM. The length of the CDR3 is 14 residues. CDR3 nucleotide sequence: TGTGCCAGCAGTTTTGGGACTACCACAGATACGCAGTATTTT. This encodes CASSFGTTTDTQYF.

The J gene is TRBJ1-6, the V gene TRBV2, with 10 bases fitting TRBD1. The CDR3 runs to 15 residues. Germline-derived CDR1 and CDR2 are SNHLY and FYNNEI. The ends lost 7 bases at V and 9 bases at J; junction bases unmatched: 9. CDR3 protein: CASNGQGVVRSPLHF. For the CDR3, the DNA is TGTGCCAGCAACGGACAGGGGGTCGTTCGTTCACCCCTCCACTTT.

V usage is TRBV5-6 and J usage is TRBJ1-1; TRBD1 matches 7 bases. Germline loops: CDR1 SGHDT, CDR2 YYEEEE. Trimming removed 0 bases from V and 3 bases from J; junction bases left unmatched: 5. The CDR3 has 15 residues. For the CDR3, the DNA is TGTGCCAGCAGCTTGGAAACAGGGGAGGACACTGAAGCTTTCTTT. Its translation is CASSLETGEDTEAFF.